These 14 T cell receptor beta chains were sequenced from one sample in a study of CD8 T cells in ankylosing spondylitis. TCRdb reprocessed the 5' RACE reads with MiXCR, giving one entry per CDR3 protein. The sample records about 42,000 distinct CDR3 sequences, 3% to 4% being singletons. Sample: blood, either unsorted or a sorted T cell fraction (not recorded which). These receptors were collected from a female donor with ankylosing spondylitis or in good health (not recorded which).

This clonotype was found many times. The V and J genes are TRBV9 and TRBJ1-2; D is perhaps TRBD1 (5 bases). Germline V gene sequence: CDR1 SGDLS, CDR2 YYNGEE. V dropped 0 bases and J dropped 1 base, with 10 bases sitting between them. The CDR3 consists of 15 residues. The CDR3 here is CASSVAAGLNYGYTF. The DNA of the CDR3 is TGTGCCAGCAGCGTAGCAGCAGGGCTTAACTATGGCTACACCTTC.

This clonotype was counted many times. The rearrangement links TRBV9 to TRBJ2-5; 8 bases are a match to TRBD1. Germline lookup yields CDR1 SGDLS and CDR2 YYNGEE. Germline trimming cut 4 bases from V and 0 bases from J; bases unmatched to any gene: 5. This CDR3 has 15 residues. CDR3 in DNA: TGTGCCAGCAGCTCCTGGACAGGGAACCAAGAGACCCAGTACTTC. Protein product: CASSSWTGNQETQYF.

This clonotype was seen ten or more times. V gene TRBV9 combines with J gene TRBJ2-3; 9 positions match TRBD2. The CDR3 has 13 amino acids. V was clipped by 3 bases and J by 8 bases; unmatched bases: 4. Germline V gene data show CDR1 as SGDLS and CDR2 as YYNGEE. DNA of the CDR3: TGTGCCAGCAGCGCTAGCGGGGAAGTTACGCAGTATTTT. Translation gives CASSASGEVTQYF.

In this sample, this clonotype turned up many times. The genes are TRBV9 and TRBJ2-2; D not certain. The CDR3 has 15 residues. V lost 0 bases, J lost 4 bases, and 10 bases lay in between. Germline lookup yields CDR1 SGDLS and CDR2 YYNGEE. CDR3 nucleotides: TGTGCCAGCAGCGTAGTGGCCAGAGGCACCGGGGAGCTGTTTTTT. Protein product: CASSVVARGTGELFF.

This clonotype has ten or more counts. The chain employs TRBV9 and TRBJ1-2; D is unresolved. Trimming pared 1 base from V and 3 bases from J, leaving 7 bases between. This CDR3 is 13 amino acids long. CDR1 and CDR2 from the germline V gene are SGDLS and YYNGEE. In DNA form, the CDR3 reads TGTGCCAGCAGCGTAAACACAGACTATGGCTACACCTTC. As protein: CASSVNTDYGYTF.

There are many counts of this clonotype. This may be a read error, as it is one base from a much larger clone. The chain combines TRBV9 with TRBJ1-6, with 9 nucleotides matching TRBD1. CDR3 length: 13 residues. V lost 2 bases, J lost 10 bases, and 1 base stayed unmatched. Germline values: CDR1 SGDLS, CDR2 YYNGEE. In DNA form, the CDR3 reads TGTGCCAGCAGCGTCGGACAGGGGTCACCCCTCCACTTT. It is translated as CASSVGQGSPLHF.

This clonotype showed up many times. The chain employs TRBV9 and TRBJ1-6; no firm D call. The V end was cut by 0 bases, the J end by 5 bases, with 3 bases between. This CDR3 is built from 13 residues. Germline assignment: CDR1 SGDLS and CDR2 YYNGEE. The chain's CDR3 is CASSVAHNSPLHF. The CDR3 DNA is TGTGCCAGCAGCGTAGCTCATAATTCACCCCTCCACTTT. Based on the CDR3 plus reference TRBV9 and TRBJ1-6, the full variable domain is DSGVTQTPKHLITATGQRVTLRCSPRSGDLSVYWYQQSLDQGLQFLIQYYNGEERAKGNILERFSAQQFPDLHSELNLSSLELGDSALYFCASSVAHNSPLHFGNGTRLTVT.

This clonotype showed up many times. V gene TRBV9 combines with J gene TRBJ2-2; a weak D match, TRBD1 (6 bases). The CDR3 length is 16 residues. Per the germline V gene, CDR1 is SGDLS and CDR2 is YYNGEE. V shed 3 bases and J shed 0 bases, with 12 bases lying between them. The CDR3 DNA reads TGTGCCAGCAGCGCGCCCCAGGGGCCGAACACCGGGGAGCTGTTTTTT. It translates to CASSAPQGPNTGELFF.

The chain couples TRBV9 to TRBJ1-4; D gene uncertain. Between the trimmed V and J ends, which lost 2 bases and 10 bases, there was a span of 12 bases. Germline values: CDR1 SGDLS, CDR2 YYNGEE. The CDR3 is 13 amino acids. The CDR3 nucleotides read TGTGCCAGCAGCGTCGACACGTTTTCAAAACTGTTTTTT. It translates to CASSVDTFSKLFF.

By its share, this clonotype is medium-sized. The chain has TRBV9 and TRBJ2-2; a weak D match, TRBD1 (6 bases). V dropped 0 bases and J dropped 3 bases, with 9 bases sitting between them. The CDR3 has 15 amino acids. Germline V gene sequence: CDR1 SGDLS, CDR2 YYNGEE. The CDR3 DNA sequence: TGTGCCAGCAGCGTAGTCCCAGGGGACACCGGGGAGCTGTTTTTT. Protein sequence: CASSVVPGDTGELFF.

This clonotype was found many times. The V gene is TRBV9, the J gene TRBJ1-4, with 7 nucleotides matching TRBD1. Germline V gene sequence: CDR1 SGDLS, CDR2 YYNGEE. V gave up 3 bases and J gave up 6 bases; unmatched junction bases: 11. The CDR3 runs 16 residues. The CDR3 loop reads CASSANVGRGDEKLFF. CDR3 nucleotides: TGTGCCAGCAGCGCCAACGTCGGCAGGGGGGATGAAAAACTGTTTTTT.

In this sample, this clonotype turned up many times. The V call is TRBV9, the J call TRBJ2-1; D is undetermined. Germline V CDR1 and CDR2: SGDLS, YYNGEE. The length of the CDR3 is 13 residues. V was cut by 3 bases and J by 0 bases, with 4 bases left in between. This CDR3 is CASSASSYNEQFF. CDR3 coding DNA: TGTGCCAGCAGCGCGAGCTCCTACAATGAGCAGTTCTTC.

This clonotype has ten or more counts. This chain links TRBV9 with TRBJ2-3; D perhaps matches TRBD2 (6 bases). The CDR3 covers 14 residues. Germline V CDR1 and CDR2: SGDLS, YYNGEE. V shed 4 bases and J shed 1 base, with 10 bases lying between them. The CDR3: CASSPPGGTDTQYF. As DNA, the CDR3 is TGTGCCAGCAGCCCCCCGGGAGGCACAGATACGCAGTATTTT.

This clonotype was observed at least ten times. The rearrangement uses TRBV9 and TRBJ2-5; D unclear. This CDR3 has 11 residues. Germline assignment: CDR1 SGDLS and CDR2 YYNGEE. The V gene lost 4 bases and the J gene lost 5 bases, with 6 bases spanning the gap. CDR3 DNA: TGTGCCAGCAGCTCAACGGAGACCCAGTACTTC. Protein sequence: CASSSTETQYF.